These 11 T cell receptor beta chains originate from one sample sequenced in a study of T-cell reconstitution after alpha-beta-depleted transplantation in children. TCRbeta library preparation incorporated unique molecular identifiers. TCRdb called the PCR reads again in MiXCR, with one record for every CDR3 protein. The table shows hundreds of thousands of distinct CDR3 sequences, with 15% to 20% occurring only once. The sample was PBMCs from the stem cell graft donor, taken from the stem cell graft. All receptors come from a human donor who donated a stem cell graft to a child with acute lymphoblastic leukemia.

This clonotype was counted only a few times. The chain recombines TRBV6-5 with TRBJ2-3; TRBD2 matches 11 bases. V trimming: 0 bases; J trimming: 4 bases; junction bases outside the gene matches: 9. The CDR3 extends over 18 amino acids. CDR1 and CDR2 from the germline V gene are MNHEY and SVGAGI. This chain's CDR3 is CASSYSMVAGGPSDTQYF. CDR3 sequence (DNA): TGTGCCAGCAGTTACTCGATGGTAGCGGGAGGGCCCTCAGATACGCAGTATTTT.

V usage is TRBV15 and J usage is TRBJ2-1, with D possibly matching TRBD2 (8 bases). The CDR3 is 16 amino acids. Germline V CDR1 and CDR2: LNHNV, YYDKDF (reference sequence). Trimming pared 1 base from V and 7 bases from J, leaving 17 bases between. CDR3 protein: CATSRGRQGGGNEQFF. The CDR3 DNA reads as TGTGCCACCAGCAGAGGCAGACAGGGCGGGGGGAATGAGCAGTTCTTC.

This clonotype was observed many times. The chain carries TRBV6-5 and TRBJ2-5, with 8 bases that match TRBD2. V shed 3 bases, J shed 5 bases, and the junction held 8 bases outside the gene matches. The CDR3 consists of 15 residues. The germline V gene has CDR1 MNHEY and CDR2 SVGAGI. The CDR3, as DNA: TGTGCCAGCAGTTATTTAAGCGGGAGAGGGGAGACCCAGTACTTC. Protein: CASSYLSGRGETQYF.

This clonotype was recorded a few times. The chain uses TRBV20-1 and TRBJ1-1; D might be TRBD1 (6 bases). Germline V CDR1 and CDR2: DFQATT, SNEGSKA (reference sequence). The CDR3 spans 13 residues. Trimming took off 5 bases at V and 0 bases at J, with 10 bases between the two ends. CDR3 sequence (DNA): TGCAGTGCTGAGACAGGTATGAACACTGAAGCTTTCTTT. Translated: CSAETGMNTEAFF.

The chain joins TRBV20-1 to TRBJ1-6; maybe TRBD1 (6 bases). CDR1 is DFQATT and CDR2 is SNEGSKA in the germline V gene (reference sequence). V lost 6 bases to trimming and J lost 10 bases, with 10 bases between them. The CDR3 sequence is 11 residues long. CDR3 loop: CSAAGESPLHF. In DNA, the CDR3 is TGCAGTGCCGCAGGGGAATCACCCCTCCACTTT.

CDR3 amino acids: CASSQGPWLAGEADTQYF. As DNA, the CDR3 is TGCGCCAGCAGCCAAGGCCCGTGGCTAGCGGGAGAAGCAGATACGCAGTATTTT. This sequence joins TRBV4-1 and TRBJ2-3; 10 nucleotides match TRBD2. The trim removed 1 base at V and 4 bases at J, leaving 11 bases unmatched. There are 18 residues in the CDR3. The V gene's germline CDR1 is MGHRA and CDR2 YSYEKL.

The chain joins TRBV9 to TRBJ1-2; possibly TRBD1 for D (5 bases). Germline V CDR1 and CDR2: SGDLS, YYNGEE. The CDR3 extends over 12 amino acids. V was trimmed by 3 bases and J by 3 bases, leaving 6 bases between them. The CDR3 DNA reads as TGTGCCAGCAGCGGGGACTACTATGGCTACACCTTC. It is translated as CASSGDYYGYTF.

The CDR3 loop reads CSVDRLLAPEQVWGYEQYF. DNA of the CDR3: TGCAGCGTTGACAGATTACTAGCTCCGGAGCAGGTTTGGGGCTACGAGCAGTACTTC. V is TRBV29-1 and J is TRBJ2-7; perhaps TRBD2 as D (6 bases). Germline V CDR1 and CDR2: SQVTM, ANQGSEA. Trimming shortened V by 3 bases and J by 3 bases, and 30 bases separated the two germline ends. The CDR3 has 19 residues.

This clonotype was detected only a few times. The rearrangement links TRBV7-3 to TRBJ2-3; 7 bases map to TRBD2. V gave up 2 bases and J gave up 1 base; unmatched junction bases: 6. The CDR3 extends over 16 amino acids. Per germline, CDR1 SGHTA and CDR2 FQGTGA. CDR3 sequence: CASSLASGVGTDTQYF. DNA for the CDR3: TGTGCCAGCAGCTTAGCTAGCGGAGTGGGCACAGATACGCAGTATTTT.

This clonotype was observed a few times. V gene TRBV20-1 combines with J gene TRBJ1-1; D might be TRBD1 (5 bases). Trimming stripped 5 bases from V and 5 bases from J, with 18 bases between. The CDR3 extends over 14 amino acids. Germline V lookup: CDR1 DFQATT, CDR2 SNEGSKA (reference sequence). CDR3 sequence reads: CSAGRDGRRTEAFF. For the CDR3, the DNA is TGCAGTGCTGGAAGGGACGGCCGACGAACTGAAGCTTTCTTT.

The rearrangement uses TRBV6-4 and TRBJ1-1; unclear D gene. Trimming removed 6 bases at V and 0 bases at J, with 11 bases between. There are 14 residues in the CDR3. Germline V CDR1 and CDR2: MRHNA, SNTAGT. This chain's CDR3 is CASRPGQLNTEAFF. For the CDR3, the DNA is TGTGCCAGCAGACCCGGGCAGCTGAACACTGAAGCTTTCTTT.